This TCR beta chain was observed in a study of response to subunit inactivated influenza vaccine. Study-wide results and limits: The authors put forward the suggestion that each seasonal influenza vaccination may bring in only a limited number of new T cells.

Regarding this clonotype: Its antigen is not identified.

TCRdb passed the RT-PCR reads through MiXCR, listing each CDR3 protein once. The sample has 550,000 to 800,000 distinct CDR3 sequences; around 14% are singletons. The CDR3 length is 15 residues. The V and J ends lost 5 bases and 0 bases respectively, with 12 bases between them. Germline V CDR1 and CDR2: SGHRS, YFSETQ. Material: PBMCs from blood, obtained 11 to 12 days after vaccination. The sequence was obtained from a man over 45 who received an inactivated influenza vaccine. The J gene is TRBJ1-3, the V gene TRBV5-1, with D perhaps TRBD1 (5 bases). CDR3 in amino acids: CASRDSGISGNTIYF. The CDR3 nucleotides are TGCGCCAGCAGGGACTCAGGGATCTCTGGAAACACCATATATTTT.